This T cell receptor beta chain was sequenced in a study of blood T cell repertoires in COVID-19. Study in general: Material from acute and convalescent COVID-19 was sourced from the United States, Italy and Spain.

Study members were between 18 and 89 years old and lived in 20 to 25 US regions. Two negative PCRs, clearance, or symptom resolution characterized the recovered Cohort 3 donors. In the original workflow: Scientists estimated how many nucleated cells there were by amplifying reference gene primers. Data came from immunoSEQ multiplex PCR; TCRdb stores just in-frame clones and leaves some out. The DNA gave D and trimming, while V, J and clone size come from that table. The sample shows 110,000 to 150,000 clones, roughly 90% of them seen only once. Germline V gene lookup returns CDR1 LGHDT and CDR2 YNNKEL (reference sequence). This CDR3 region has 12 residues. V was trimmed by 8 bases and J by 10 bases, leaving 12 bases between them.

The material sequenced was PBMCs or T cells enriched from blood (not recorded which). The rearrangement links TRBV3-1 (or the pseudogene TRBV3-2) to TRBJ2-6, with D possibly matching TRBD2 (7 bases). This TCR came from a man aged 45-60 years who had recovered from COVID-19. The CDR3 DNA reads as TGTGCCAGCGGGGGGGCGGAGAACGTCCTGACTTTC. This translates into CASGGAENVLTF.